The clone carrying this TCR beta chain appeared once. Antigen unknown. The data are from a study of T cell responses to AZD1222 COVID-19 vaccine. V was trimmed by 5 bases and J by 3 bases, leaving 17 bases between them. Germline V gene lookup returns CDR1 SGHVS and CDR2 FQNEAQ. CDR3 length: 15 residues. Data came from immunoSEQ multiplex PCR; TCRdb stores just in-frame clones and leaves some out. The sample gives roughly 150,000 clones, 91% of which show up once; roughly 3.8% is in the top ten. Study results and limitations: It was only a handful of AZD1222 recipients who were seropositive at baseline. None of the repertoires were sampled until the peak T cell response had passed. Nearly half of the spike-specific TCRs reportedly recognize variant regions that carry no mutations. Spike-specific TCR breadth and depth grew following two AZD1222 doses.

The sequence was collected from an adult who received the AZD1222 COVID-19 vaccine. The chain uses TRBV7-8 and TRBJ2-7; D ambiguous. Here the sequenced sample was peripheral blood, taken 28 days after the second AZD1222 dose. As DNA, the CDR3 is TGTGCCAGCAGCCCTGGACGGCTATTAAACTACGAGCAGTACTTC. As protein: CASSPGRLLNYEQYF.